Reported below is one T cell receptor (beta chain). The read stops 3 residues short of the end of the CDR3; the missing end is completed from the germline J gene. The sample is drawn from a study of T cell clonality in common variable immunodeficiency. Donors gave about 5 to 8.5 ml heparinized peripheral whole blood. CDR3 length: 14 residues. Germline V gives CDR1 SEHNR, CDR2 FQNEAQ (reference sequence). The repertoire was sequenced with immunoSEQ multiplex PCR; TCRdb's copy has only in-frame clones and lacks some. This table holds some 50,000 clones with no singletons; the top ten claim 1.8%. The gene calls are TRBV7-9 and TRBJ2-2, with D possibly being TRBD1 (7 bases). This receptor was identified in a person aged 18 to 75 in good health. The sequenced material came from peripheral blood mononuclear cells. Partial CDR3 DNA: TGTGCCAGCAGCCTCGGGACAGCGGGTGAAAAG. Its translation: CASSLGTAGEK. The whole CDR3 sequence is CASSLGTAGEKLFF.